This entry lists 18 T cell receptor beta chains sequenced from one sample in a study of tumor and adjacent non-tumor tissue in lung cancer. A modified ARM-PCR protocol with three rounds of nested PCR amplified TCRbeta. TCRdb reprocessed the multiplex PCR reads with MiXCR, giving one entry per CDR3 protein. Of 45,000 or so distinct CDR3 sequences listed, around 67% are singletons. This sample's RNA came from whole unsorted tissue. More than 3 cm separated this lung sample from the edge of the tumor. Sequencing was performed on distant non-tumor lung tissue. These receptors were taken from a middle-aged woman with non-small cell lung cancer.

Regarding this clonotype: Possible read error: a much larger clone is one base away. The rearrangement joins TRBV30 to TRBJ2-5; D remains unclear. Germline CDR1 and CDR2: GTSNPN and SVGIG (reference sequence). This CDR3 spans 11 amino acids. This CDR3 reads CAWSGQETQCF. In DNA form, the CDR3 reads TGTGCCTGGAGTGGACAAGAGACCCAGTGCTTC.

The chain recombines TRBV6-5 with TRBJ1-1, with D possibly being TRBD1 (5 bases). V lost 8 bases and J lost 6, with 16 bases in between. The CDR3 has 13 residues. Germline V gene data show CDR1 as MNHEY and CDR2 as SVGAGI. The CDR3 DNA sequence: TGTGCCAGCCTGGACAAGGCAAGCTCTGAAGCTTTCTTT. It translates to CASLDKASSEAFF.

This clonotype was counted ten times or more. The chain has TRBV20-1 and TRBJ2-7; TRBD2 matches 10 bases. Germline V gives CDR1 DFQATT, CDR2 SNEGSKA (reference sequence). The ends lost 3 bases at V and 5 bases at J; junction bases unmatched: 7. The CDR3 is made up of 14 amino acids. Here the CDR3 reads CSARPSGRGHEQYF. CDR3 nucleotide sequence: TGCAGTGCTAGGCCAAGCGGGAGGGGCCACGAGCAGTACTTC.

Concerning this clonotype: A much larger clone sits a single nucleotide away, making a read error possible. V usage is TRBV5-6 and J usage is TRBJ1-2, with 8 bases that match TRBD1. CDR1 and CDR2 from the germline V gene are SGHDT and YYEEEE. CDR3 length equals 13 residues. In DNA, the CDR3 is TGTGCCAGCAGCCGTGGACAGGGTTTAAGATCCATCTTC. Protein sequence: CASSRGQGLRSIF.

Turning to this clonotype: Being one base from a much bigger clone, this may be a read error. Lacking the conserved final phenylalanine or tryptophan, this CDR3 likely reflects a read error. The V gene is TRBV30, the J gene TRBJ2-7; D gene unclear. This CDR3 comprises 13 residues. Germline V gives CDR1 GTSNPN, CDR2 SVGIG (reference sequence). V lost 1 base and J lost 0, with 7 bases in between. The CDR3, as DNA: TGTGCCTGGAGTGGGGCACCCTCCTACGAGCAGTACTCC. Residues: CAWSGAPSYEQYS.

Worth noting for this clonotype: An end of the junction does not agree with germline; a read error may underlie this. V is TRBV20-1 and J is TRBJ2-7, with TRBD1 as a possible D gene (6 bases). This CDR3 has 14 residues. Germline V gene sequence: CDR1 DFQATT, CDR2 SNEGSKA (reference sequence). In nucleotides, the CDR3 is TGCAGTGCTAGTGCCTTGCAGGGGAACTACGAGAAGTACTTC. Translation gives CSASALQGNYEKYF.

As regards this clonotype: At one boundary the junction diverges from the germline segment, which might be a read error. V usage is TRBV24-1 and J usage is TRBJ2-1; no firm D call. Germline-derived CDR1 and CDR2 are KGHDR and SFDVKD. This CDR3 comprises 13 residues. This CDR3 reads CVTRPSGYNEQFF. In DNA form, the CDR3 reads TGTGTCACCAGGCCTAGTGGGTACAATGAGCAGTTCTTC.

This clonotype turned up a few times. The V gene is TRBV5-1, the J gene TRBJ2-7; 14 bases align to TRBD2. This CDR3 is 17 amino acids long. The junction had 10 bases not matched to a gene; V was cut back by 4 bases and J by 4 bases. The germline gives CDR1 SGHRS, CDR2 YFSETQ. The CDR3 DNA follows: TGCGCCAGCAGCCCCGTACCGGGACTAGCGGGAGATTACGAGCAGTACTTC. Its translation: CASSPVPGLAGDYEQYF.

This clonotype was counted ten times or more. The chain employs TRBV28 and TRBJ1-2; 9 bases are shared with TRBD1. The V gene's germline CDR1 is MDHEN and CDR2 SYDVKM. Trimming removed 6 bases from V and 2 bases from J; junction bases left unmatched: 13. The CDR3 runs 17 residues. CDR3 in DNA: TGTGCCAGCAGGCGTTTCCAAGGGACAGGGAACAACTATGGCTACACCTTC. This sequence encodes CASRRFQGTGNNYGYTF.

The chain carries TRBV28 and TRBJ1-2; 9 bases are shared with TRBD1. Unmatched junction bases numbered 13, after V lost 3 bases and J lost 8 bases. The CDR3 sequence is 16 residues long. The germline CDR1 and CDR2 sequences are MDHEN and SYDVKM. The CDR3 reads CASSFRDRGFLYGYTF. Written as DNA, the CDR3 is TGTGCCAGCAGTTTTCGAGACAGGGGGTTTCTCTACGGCTACACCTTC.

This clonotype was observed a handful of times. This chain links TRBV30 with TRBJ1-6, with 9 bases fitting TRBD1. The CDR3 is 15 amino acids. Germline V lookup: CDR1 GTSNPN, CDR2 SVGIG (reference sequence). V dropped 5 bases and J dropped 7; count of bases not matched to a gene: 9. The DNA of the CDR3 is TGTGCCTGGGGTCCTACGACAGGGGGGAATTCACCCCTCCACTTT. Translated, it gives CAWGPTTGGNSPLHF.

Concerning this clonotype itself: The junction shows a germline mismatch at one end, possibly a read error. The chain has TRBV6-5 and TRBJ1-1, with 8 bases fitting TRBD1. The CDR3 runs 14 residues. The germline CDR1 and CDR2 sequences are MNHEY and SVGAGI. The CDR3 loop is CASSSLGQDTEALF. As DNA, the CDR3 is TGTGCCAGCAGCAGCCTGGGACAGGACACCGAAGCTTTATTT.

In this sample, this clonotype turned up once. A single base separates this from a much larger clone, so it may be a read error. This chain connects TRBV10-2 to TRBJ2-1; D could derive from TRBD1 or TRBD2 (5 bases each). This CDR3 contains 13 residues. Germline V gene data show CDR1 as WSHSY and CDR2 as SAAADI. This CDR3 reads CASNETAVNEQFF. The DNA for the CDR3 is TGCGCCAGCAATGAGACAGCGGTCAATGAGCAGTTCTTC.

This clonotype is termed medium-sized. CDR3 amino acids: CASSLSGVKETQYF. The DNA of the CDR3 is TGTGCCAGCAGCTTAAGCGGGGTGAAAGAGACCCAGTACTTC. The chain carries TRBV11-2 and TRBJ2-5, with 7 bases that match TRBD2. V gave up 2 bases and J gave up 3 bases; unmatched junction bases: 3. CDR1 and CDR2 (germline): SGHAT, FQNNGV. The CDR3 consists of 14 residues.

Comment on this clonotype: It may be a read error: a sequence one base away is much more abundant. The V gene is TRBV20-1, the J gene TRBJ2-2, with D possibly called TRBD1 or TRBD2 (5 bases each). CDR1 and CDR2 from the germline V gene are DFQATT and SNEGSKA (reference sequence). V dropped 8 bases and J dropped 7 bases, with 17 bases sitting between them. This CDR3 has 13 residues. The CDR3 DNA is TGCAGTTCCTCCTATGGGGGTATCGGGGAGCTGTTTTTT. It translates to CSSSYGGIGELFF.

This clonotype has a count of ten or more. The CDR3 loop reads CSVEDRLAASTDTQYF. DNA of the CDR3: TGCAGCGTTGAAGATCGACTAGCCGCTAGCACAGATACGCAGTATTTT. The gene calls are TRBV29-1 and TRBJ2-3, with 7 positions matching TRBD2. This CDR3 is built from 16 residues. Germline assignment: CDR1 SQVTM and CDR2 ANQGSEA. Trimming cost V 0 bases and J 0 bases; bases outside gene matches: 6.

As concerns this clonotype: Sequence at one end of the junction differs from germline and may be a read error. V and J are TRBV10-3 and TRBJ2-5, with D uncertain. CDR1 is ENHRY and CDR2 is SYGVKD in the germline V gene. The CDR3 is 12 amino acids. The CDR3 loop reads CAIGRHQETEYF. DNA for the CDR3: TGTGCCATCGGACGGCACCAAGAGACCGAGTACTTC.

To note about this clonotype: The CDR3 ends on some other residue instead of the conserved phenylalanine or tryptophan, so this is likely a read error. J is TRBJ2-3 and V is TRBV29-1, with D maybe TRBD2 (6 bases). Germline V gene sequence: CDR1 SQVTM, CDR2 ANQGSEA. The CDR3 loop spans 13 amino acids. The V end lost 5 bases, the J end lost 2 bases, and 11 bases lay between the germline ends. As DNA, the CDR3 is TGCAGCGTTTGGGGGGTTTACACAGATACGCAGTATCTT. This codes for CSVWGVYTDTQYL.